These 30 T cell receptor beta chains were sequenced from one sample in a study of blood T cell repertoires in COVID-19. TCRdb's table, derived via immunoSEQ multiplex PCR, lists solely in-frame clones and lacks some. The data show about 400,000 clones, around 90% seen once. Material for sequencing was peripheral blood. These TCRs come from a man aged 35-49 years with acute or convalescent COVID-19.

This rearrangement joins TRBV7-8 to TRBJ2-1, with a tentative D call TRBD2 (6 bases). Trimming left V 3 bases short and J 5 bases short, with 14 bases between. CDR3 length: 15 amino acids. Germline V gene lookup returns CDR1 SGHVS and CDR2 FQNEAQ. The CDR3 reads CASSFWEVGNNEQFF. The CDR3 DNA is TGTGCCAGCAGCTTCTGGGAGGTAGGAAACAATGAGCAGTTCTTC.

The chain couples TRBV30 to TRBJ1-5; 9 bases align to TRBD1. Germline V gene lookup returns CDR1 GTSNPN and CDR2 SVGIG (reference sequence). V gave up 5 bases and J gave up 7 bases; unmatched junction bases: 9. The CDR3 covers 14 residues. This chain's CDR3 is CAWGLTGGGQPQHF. The CDR3 bases are TGTGCCTGGGGCCTTACAGGGGGCGGGCAGCCCCAGCATTTT.

The chain couples TRBV5-4 to TRBJ2-1; D is perhaps TRBD2 (6 bases). V lost 4 bases, J lost 0 bases, and 11 bases lay in between. The CDR3 is 15 amino acids. CDR1 is SGHNT and CDR2 is YYREEE in the germline V gene (reference sequence). This CDR3 reads CASSLRRGSYNEQFF. In nucleotides, the CDR3 is TGTGCCAGCAGCCTAAGGAGGGGCTCCTACAATGAGCAGTTCTTC.

This clone was picked up one time. This rearrangement joins TRBV28 to TRBJ1-3; weak D call: TRBD1 (6 bases). The CDR3 is made up of 14 amino acids. V was cut by 5 bases and J by 3 bases, with 11 bases left in between. CDR1 is MDHEN and CDR2 is SYDVKM in the germline V gene. The CDR3 nucleotides are TGTGCCAGCAGTCGGGAGGGGGGTGGAAACACCATATATTTT. Translation gives CASSREGGGNTIYF. The full variable domain, its missing parts supplied by reference TRBV28 and TRBJ1-3, is DVKVTQSSRYLVKRTGEKVFLECVQDMDHENMFWYRQDPGLGLRLIYFSYDVKMKEKGDIPEGYSVSREKKERFSLILESASTNQTSMYLCASSREGGGNTIYFGEGSWLTVV.

This chain links TRBV6-5 with TRBJ2-7; perhaps TRBD2 as D (6 bases). There are 13 residues in the CDR3. V lost 7 bases, J lost 5 bases, and 15 bases lay in between. CDR1 is MNHEY and CDR2 is SVGAGI in the germline V gene. The CDR3 protein is CASTREGVDEQYF. The CDR3 DNA sequence: TGTGCCAGCACGCGGGAAGGGGTCGACGAGCAGTACTTC.

This clone occurred a few times. V is TRBV2 and J is TRBJ1-1; no firm D call. This CDR3 contains 12 residues. Trimming stripped 1 base from V and 11 bases from J, with 11 bases between. The V gene's germline CDR1 is SNHLY and CDR2 FYNNEI. Here the CDR3 reads CASSEVYFSAFF. The DNA for the CDR3 is TGTGCCAGCAGTGAAGTGTACTTTTCGGCTTTCTTT.

The chain recombines TRBV27 with TRBJ2-3; 7 nucleotides agree with TRBD2. V gave up 1 base and J gave up 0 bases; unmatched junction bases: 1. The CDR3 is 15 amino acids. Germline CDR1 MNHEY, CDR2 SMNVEV (reference sequence). The CDR3 nucleotides read TGTGCCAGCAGTTTATGGGAGGGTAGCACAGATACGCAGTATTTT. Translated: CASSLWEGSTDTQYF.

V gene TRBV5-8 combines with J gene TRBJ2-1; 15 bases are shared with TRBD2. Germline CDR1 is SGHTS and CDR2 is YDEGEE. V gave up 10 bases and J gave up 15 bases; unmatched junction bases: 14. The CDR3 has 14 residues. The CDR3 coding sequence is TGTGCCGGCCATCGGACTAGCGGGAGGGCCAGGCCGTTCTTC. It translates to CAGHRTSGRARPFF.

The rearrangement uses TRBV10-3 and TRBJ1-1; unclear D gene. V was pared by 3 bases and J by 1 base, with 12 bases between. The CDR3 sequence is 15 residues long. CDR1 is ENHRY and CDR2 is SYGVKD in the germline V gene. The CDR3 here is CAISDRPGTNTEAFF. The CDR3 bases are TGTGCCATCAGTGATCGGCCGGGAACGAACACTGAAGCTTTCTTT.

The chain joins TRBV9 to TRBJ2-3; maybe TRBD2 (6 bases). V lost 4 bases and J 0 bases, leaving 12 bases between the germline ends. This CDR3 has 15 residues. CDR1 SGDLS and CDR2 YYNGEE come from the germline V gene. DNA for the CDR3: TGTGCCAGCAGCCCACGGACTACTAGCACAGATACGCAGTATTTT. Protein sequence: CASSPRTTSTDTQYF.

The chain joins TRBV7-2 to TRBJ2-5, with D tentatively TRBD2 (5 bases). Germline CDR1 and CDR2: SGHTA and FQGNSA. This CDR3 has 14 residues. V lost 6 bases and J lost 7, with 18 bases in between. CDR3 region: CASSPSRARGTQYF. The CDR3 bases are TGTGCCAGCAGTCCTTCGAGGGCTAGAGGGACCCAGTACTTC. Full variable domain (rest looked up from reference TRBV7-2 and TRBJ2-5): GAGVSQSPSNKVTEKGKDVELRCDPISGHTALYWYRQSLGQGLEFLIYFQGNSAPDKSGLPSDRFSAERTGGSVSTLTIQRTQQEDSAVYLCASSPSRARGTQYFGPGTRLLVL.

The rearrangement uses TRBV30 and TRBJ1-2, with 11 bases fitting TRBD1. There are 16 residues in the CDR3. Germline CDR1 reads GTSNPN; CDR2 reads SVGIG (reference sequence). Germline trimming cut 0 bases from V and 7 bases from J; bases unmatched to any gene: 10. The CDR3 protein is CAWSVSQDRGRGGYTF. CDR3 DNA sequence: TGTGCCTGGAGTGTATCCCAGGACAGGGGGCGCGGTGGCTACACCTTC.

The chain uses TRBV5-1 and TRBJ1-6; the D is unclear. Germline loops: CDR1 SGHRS, CDR2 YFSETQ. Trimming cost V 7 bases and J 6 bases, with 11 bases left between them. There are 13 residues in the CDR3. The CDR3 nucleotides read TGCGCCAGCTTCCTAGACGGTAATTCACCCCTCCACTTT. Translating gives CASFLDGNSPLHF.

This chain uses TRBV3-1 (or the pseudogene TRBV3-2) with TRBJ1-2; D not certain. In germline, CDR1 is LGHDT, CDR2 YNNKEL (reference sequence). CDR3 length: 13 residues. V lost 4 bases, J lost 8 bases, and 14 bases lay in between. CDR3 region: CASSRGRGGGYTF. The CDR3 coding sequence is TGTGCCAGCAGCCGCGGGCGAGGAGGCGGCTACACCTTC.

This chain links TRBV28 with TRBJ1-2; no firm D call. Germline lookup yields CDR1 MDHEN and CDR2 SYDVKM. The CDR3 loop spans 12 amino acids. V was shortened by 4 bases and J by 6 bases, with 9 bases between the two germline ends. Here the CDR3 DNA reads TGTGCCAGCAGTTCTACAGACCATGGCTACACCTTC. This sequence encodes CASSSTDHGYTF.

The V gene is TRBV6-2 or TRBV6-3, the J gene TRBJ1-5; D perhaps matches TRBD1 (5 bases). Germline CDR1 and CDR2: MNHEY and SVGEGT. The V end lost 2 bases, the J end lost 6 bases, and 14 bases lay between the germline ends. The CDR3 totals 15 residues. CDR3 bases: TGTGCCAGCAGTTACGCCACGGGGGGACGTCAGCCCCAGCATTTT. Translated, it gives CASSYATGGRQPQHF.

This clone was detected only once. This chain links TRBV18 with TRBJ2-6, with TRBD1 matching 7 bases. Looked up from germline, CDR1 is KGHSH and CDR2 is LQKENI. Trimming at V came to 3 bases and at J to 0 bases, leaving 8 bases not matched to a gene. The length of the CDR3 is 18 residues. CDR3 protein: CASSPATGQISGANVLTF. CDR3 DNA sequence: TGTGCCAGCTCACCCGCAACGGGACAGATCTCTGGGGCCAACGTCCTGACTTTC.

The CDR3 DNA reads TGTGCCAGCAGTGGGACAGTAGATAATTCACCCCTCCACTTT. Translation: CASSGTVDNSPLHF. The chain has TRBV2 and TRBJ1-6, with D possibly matching TRBD1 (6 bases). Deletions cut 4 bases from V and 5 bases from J, with 9 bases between. This CDR3 is built from 14 residues. The germline V gene encodes CDR1 SNHLY and CDR2 FYNNEI.

CDR3 nucleotides: TGTGCCTGGAGAGGAGCATATGGCTACACCTTC. This translates into CAWRGAYGYTF. The rearrangement links TRBV30 to TRBJ1-2; D ambiguous. CDR1 is GTSNPN, CDR2 SVGIG, per germline (reference sequence). Trimming cost V 3 bases and J 5 bases, with 7 bases left between them. This CDR3 region has 11 residues.

This chain uses TRBV12-1 with TRBJ1-1. TRBV12-1 is assigned pseudogene status. This CDR3 is built from 11 residues. In DNA, the CDR3 is TGTGCCAGCACCTTTCCCCGTGAAGCTTTCTTT. Amino acid sequence: CASTFPREAFF.

The chain carries TRBV7-2 and TRBJ1-6; TRBD1 is a possible D gene (5 bases). CDR1 is SGHTA, CDR2 FQGNSA, per germline. There are 15 residues in the CDR3. Between the trimmed V and J ends, which lost 7 bases and 6 bases, there was a span of 16 bases. In DNA, the CDR3 is TGTGCCAGCACACGACGCGGGACCGCTAATTCACCCCTCCACTTT. Translating gives CASTRRGTANSPLHF.

This clone was picked up a small number of times. The rearrangement links TRBV28 to TRBJ1-4; D unclear. The CDR3 contains 14 residues. The germline V gene encodes CDR1 MDHEN and CDR2 SYDVKM. Trimming pared 3 bases from V and 6 bases from J, leaving 11 bases between. CDR3 nucleotides: TGTGCCAGCAGTTTGAACATTGCGGATGAAAAACTGTTTTTT. Protein product: CASSLNIADEKLFF.

The chain couples TRBV29-1 to TRBJ1-1, with 7 bases fitting TRBD1. This CDR3 spans 13 amino acids. In germline, CDR1 is SQVTM, CDR2 ANQGSEA. J lost 0 bases, V lost 3 bases, and 1 base had no gene match. CDR3 amino acids: CSVEGQMNTEAFF. The CDR3 DNA follows: TGCAGCGTTGAGGGACAGATGAACACTGAAGCTTTCTTT.

This clone was counted once. This chain joins TRBV27 and TRBJ2-1; 10 bases line up with TRBD2. The CDR3 is 15 residues long. The V and J ends lost 5 bases and 5 bases, in that order; junction bases with no gene match: 6. Germline CDR1 reads MNHEY; CDR2 reads SMNVEV (reference sequence). CDR3 nucleotide sequence: TGTGCCAGCAGTCTACTAGCGGGAACGGACAATGAGCAGTTCTTC. Residues: CASSLLAGTDNEQFF.

Regarding this clone: The sample holds other DNA sequences that translate to the same CDR3. This rearrangement joins TRBV11-2 to TRBJ1-1; 7 positions match TRBD1. V gave up 1 base and J gave up 1 base; unmatched junction bases: 0. This CDR3 region has 14 residues. CDR1 and CDR2 from the germline V gene are SGHAT and FQNNGV. The CDR3 DNA follows: TGTGCCAGCAGCTTAGCAGGGGGGAACACTGAAGCTTTCTTT. As protein: CASSLAGGNTEAFF.

V and J are TRBV27 and TRBJ1-5; D is undetermined. The ends were cut back, 3 bases at V and 3 bases at J, with 9 bases in the middle. The CDR3 sequence is 14 residues long. Germline V gene lookup returns CDR1 MNHEY and CDR2 SMNVEV (reference sequence). CDR3 loop: CASSFSPLNQPQHF. DNA for the CDR3: TGTGCCAGCAGTTTTTCCCCCCTCAATCAGCCCCAGCATTTT.

The chain joins TRBV28 to TRBJ2-1; 10 bases are shared with TRBD2. The CDR3 is 17 residues long. Trimming at V came to 0 bases and at J to 3 bases, leaving 5 bases not matched to a gene. Germline CDR1 MDHEN, CDR2 SYDVKM. This chain's CDR3 is CASSLWAAGGNYNEQFF. CDR3 nucleotide sequence: TGTGCCAGCAGTTTATGGGCAGCGGGGGGGAACTACAATGAGCAGTTCTTC.

The chain uses TRBV6-6 and TRBJ2-7; D not resolved. Trimming cost V 2 bases and J 0 bases, with 11 bases left between them. Germline CDR1 and CDR2: MNHNY and SVGAGI (reference sequence). The CDR3 spans 15 residues. CDR3: CASSYDAVGSYEQYF. In nucleotides, the CDR3 is TGTGCCAGCAGTTACGACGCGGTAGGCTCCTACGAGCAGTACTTC.

The chain links TRBV5-1 to TRBJ1-3; TRBD1 matches at 10 bases. The trim removed 3 bases at V and 4 bases at J, leaving 4 bases unmatched. The germline V gene encodes CDR1 SGHRS and CDR2 YFSETQ. The CDR3 loop spans 15 amino acids. The CDR3 nucleotides read TGCGCCAGCAGCTGGGGACAGGGGTCGGGAAACACCATATATTTT. Translated: CASSWGQGSGNTIYF.

J is TRBJ1-1 and V is TRBV3-1 (or the pseudogene TRBV3-2); a weak D match, TRBD1 (6 bases). The length of the CDR3 is 14 residues. The V gene's germline CDR1 is LGHDT and CDR2 YNNKEL (reference sequence). V was shortened by 5 bases and J by 3 bases, with 13 bases between the two germline ends. CDR3 DNA sequence: TGTGCCAGCAGCAAACAGGGAGGGGACACTGAAGCTTTCTTT. Its protein is CASSKQGGDTEAFF.